This is a list of T cell receptor beta chains from one sample in a study of blood T cell repertoires in COVID-19. Here immunoSEQ multiplex PCR was the method, and the copy in TCRdb shows in-frame clones only, minus some. Of about 63,000 clones in the sample, about nine tenths are singletons; the top ten hold approximately 4.7%. Sequencing was carried out using peripheral blood. The receptors stem from a human donor in a cohort sampled during active COVID-19. The CDR3 runs from the conserved cysteine through the conserved F or W. Fields, in order: D gene, J gene, V gene, clone size, CDR3 length, CDR3 DNA, CDR3 protein. D genes are given only for firm matches. The size entry is marked missing in some rows and otherwise reads once, few, many or a size class.

TRBD1	TRBJ2-2	TRBV5-1	-	15	TGCGCCAGCAGCCAAACAGGGGCGAACACCGGGGAGCTGTTTTTT	CASSQTGANTGELFF
-	TRBJ1-1	TRBV14	-	13	TGTGCCAGCAGCCAAGATCTCGGGGGTTGGGCTTTCTTT	CASSQDLGGWAFF
-	TRBJ2-5	TRBV7-2	-	16	TGTGCCAGCAGTAAGGGGGCGGGGGGCACCCAAGAGACCCAGTACTTC	CASSKGAGGTQETQYF
TRBD2	TRBJ2-2	TRBV6-5	-	15	TGTGCCAGCAGGGTGCGGGAGGGTCGGGCCGGGGAGCTGTTTTTT	CASRVREGRAGELFF
TRBD1	TRBJ1-3	TRBV7-8	-	16	TGTGCCAGCAGCAAACAGGGGGTATTGTCTGGAAACACCATATATTTT	CASSKQGVLSGNTIYF
TRBD2	TRBJ2-7	TRBV27	-	17	TGTGCCAGCAGTTCTCGGAGGACTAGCGGGGTCTCCTACGAGCAGTACTTC	CASSSRRTSGVSYEQYF
-	TRBJ2-2	TRBV7-2	-	15	TGTGCCAGCAGCTTTTACAGGGCTGACACCGGGGAGCTGTTTTTT	CASSFYRADTGELFF
-	TRBJ1-2	TRBV18	few	16	TGTGCCAGCTCACCACGGGTTGCAGCGGCTAACTATGGCTACACCTTC	CASSPRVAAANYGYTF
-	TRBJ1-2	TRBV11-2	few	15	TGTGCCAGCAGCTTAGGTTACAGGGATCCGTCCGGCTACACCTTC	CASSLGYRDPSGYTF
TRBD1	TRBJ1-5	TRBV6-5	-	14	TGTGCCACCGGGGGGGACAGGGGGAATCAGCCCCAGCATTTT	CATGGDRGNQPQHF
-	TRBJ2-7	TRBV18	-	15	TGTGCCAGCTCACCACGGTCACAGGGCAGCTACGAGCAGTACTTC	CASSPRSQGSYEQYF
TRBD1	TRBJ1-5	TRBV18	-	15	TGTGCCAGCTCCCTCGGGACAGGGGGCAATCAGCCCCAGCATTTT	CASSLGTGGNQPQHF
TRBD1	TRBJ1-2	TRBV18	-	14	TGTGCCAGCTCACCCTGGGACAGTTTAAGGGGCTACACCTTC	CASSPWDSLRGYTF
TRBD2	TRBJ2-5	TRBV7-2	-	14	TGTGCCAGCAGCTTCGGGTCGGGGGGAGAGACCCAGTACTTC	CASSFGSGGETQYF
TRBD1	TRBJ1-2	TRBV19	few	15	TGTGCCAGTAGTATAGACAGGGGGCAAGAAGATGGCTACACCTTC	CASSIDRGQEDGYTF
TRBD2	TRBJ2-1	TRBV7-2	-	17	TGTGCCAGCAGCTTCGCGGCCGGGACTAGCGGGAGGATTGAGCAGTTCTTC	CASSFAAGTSGRIEQFF
-	TRBJ2-3	TRBV5-4	-	13	TGTGCCAGCAGCTTGGTCTTCACAGATACGCAGTATTTT	CASSLVFTDTQYF
TRBD2	TRBJ2-5	TRBV19	-	15	TGTGCCAGTAGTAGTGGGACTAGCGGGGGAGAGACCCAGTACTTC	CASSSGTSGGETQYF
TRBD2	TRBJ2-3	TRBV15	-	15	TGTGCCACCAGCAGAGGTTCTGGGAGGGCAGATACGCAGTATTTT	CATSRGSGRADTQYF
-	TRBJ1-2	TRBV7-9	-	13	TGTGCCAGCAGCCTACAGTCCCCTCCTGGCTACACCTTC	CASSLQSPPGYTF
TRBD1	TRBJ1-2	TRBV5-1	-	17	TGCGCCAGCAGCTTGGTTCAGGGGGCCTTTGCTAACTATGGCTACACCTTC	CASSLVQGAFANYGYTF
-	TRBJ2-2	TRBV19	-	16	TGTGCCAGTAGTATCGCGGCGAACCTTAACACCGGGGAGCTGTTTTTT	CASSIAANLNTGELFF
-	TRBJ2-1	TRBV19	once	17	TGTGCCAGTAGTATAGAGGTTCAACCGAGCTCCTACAATGAGCAGTTCTTC	CASSIEVQPSSYNEQFF
-	TRBJ2-5	TRBV2	-	12	TGTGCCAGCAGTGACAGGGGCGAGACCCAGTACTTC	CASSDRGETQYF
TRBD2	TRBJ2-2	TRBV7-9	once	15	TGTGCCAGCAGTCGAGGGGCGGGGGACACCGGGGAGCTGTTTTTT	CASSRGAGDTGELFF
-	TRBJ1-2	TRBV6-2/TRBV6-3	once	12	TGTGCCAGCAGCAGTCAGCGTCGTGGCTACACCTTC	CASSSQRRGYTF
-	TRBJ1-1	TRBV7-9	-	15	TGTGCCAGCAGCCCCCCCGGGGTATCGAACACTGAAGCTTTCTTT	CASSPPGVSNTEAFF
TRBD1	TRBJ2-5	TRBV3-1/TRBV3-2	-	14	TGTGCCAGCAGGTTTGGGACAGGGAGAAAGACCCAGTACTTC	CASRFGTGRKTQYF
TRBD1	TRBJ2-7	TRBV14	few	13	TGTGCCAGCAGCCAAGGGACAGGGCGAGAGCAGTACTTC	CASSQGTGREQYF
-	TRBJ1-3	TRBV4-1	-	15	TGCGCCAGCAGCCAACAAGCCCAGGATGGAAACACCATATATTTT	CASSQQAQDGNTIYF
TRBD2	TRBJ2-7	TRBV6-4	-	14	TGTGCCAGCAGTCGAGCGGGGGACTCCTACGAGCAGTACTTC	CASSRAGDSYEQYF
TRBD1	TRBJ2-7	TRBV24-1	-	12	TGTGCCACCAGTTCCACAGGGGTCGAGCAGTACTTC	CATSSTGVEQYF
TRBD1	TRBJ1-2	TRBV15	-	17	TGTGCCACCAGCAGAGCCCAGAGGGGCAGGGGGAACTATGGCTACACCTTC	CATSRAQRGRGNYGYTF
-	TRBJ2-1	TRBV6-2/TRBV6-3	-	13	TGTGCCAGCAGTTACGACTTTAACAATGAGCAGTTCTTC	CASSYDFNNEQFF
-	TRBJ2-7	TRBV30	-	15	TGTGCCTGGACCCAGAATGCAGCGAGCTCCTACGAGCAGTACTTC	CAWTQNAASSYEQYF
TRBD2	TRBJ2-7	TRBV24-1	-	15	TGTGCCACCAGTGATTTGGGGACTAGTATCTACGAGCAGTACTTC	CATSDLGTSIYEQYF
TRBD2	TRBJ2-1	TRBV24-1	-	15	TGTGCCACCTCGACTAGCAGAATCTCCTACAATGAGCAGTTCTTC	CATSTSRISYNEQFF